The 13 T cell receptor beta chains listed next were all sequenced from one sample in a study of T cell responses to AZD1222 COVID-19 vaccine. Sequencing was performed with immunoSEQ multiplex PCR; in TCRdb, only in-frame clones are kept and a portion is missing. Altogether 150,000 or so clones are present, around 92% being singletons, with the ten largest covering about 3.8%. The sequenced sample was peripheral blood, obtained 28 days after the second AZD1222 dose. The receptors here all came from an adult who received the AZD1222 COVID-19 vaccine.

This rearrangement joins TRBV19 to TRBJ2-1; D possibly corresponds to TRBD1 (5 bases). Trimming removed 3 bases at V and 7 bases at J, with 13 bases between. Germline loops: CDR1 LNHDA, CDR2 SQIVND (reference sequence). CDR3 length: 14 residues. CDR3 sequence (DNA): TGTGCCAGTAGTATGGATAGGGGCCGGAATGAGCAGTTCTTC. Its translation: CASSMDRGRNEQFF. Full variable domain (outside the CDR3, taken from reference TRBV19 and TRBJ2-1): DGGITQSPKYLFRKEGQNVTLSCEQNLNHDAMYWYRQDPGQGLRLIYYSQIVNDFQKGDIAEGYSVSREKKESFPLTVTSAQKNPTAFYLCASSMDRGRNEQFFGPGTRLTVL.

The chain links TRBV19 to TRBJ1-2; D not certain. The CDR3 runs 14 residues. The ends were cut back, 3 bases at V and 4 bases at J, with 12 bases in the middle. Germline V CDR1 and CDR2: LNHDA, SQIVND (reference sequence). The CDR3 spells CASSIGRLLYGYTF. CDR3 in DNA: TGTGCCAGTAGTATTGGCAGGCTTCTCTATGGCTACACCTTC.

In DNA form, the CDR3 reads TGTGCCAGCAGCCAAGGAAGCGGGAGTAGATACAATGAGCAGTTCTTC. Amino acid sequence: CASSQGSGSRYNEQFF. The chain links TRBV3-1 (or the pseudogene TRBV3-2) to TRBJ2-1; TRBD2 matches 8 bases. This CDR3 has 16 amino acids. The germline CDR1 and CDR2 sequences are LGHDT and YNNKEL (reference sequence). V was clipped by 1 base and J by 4 bases; unmatched bases: 6.

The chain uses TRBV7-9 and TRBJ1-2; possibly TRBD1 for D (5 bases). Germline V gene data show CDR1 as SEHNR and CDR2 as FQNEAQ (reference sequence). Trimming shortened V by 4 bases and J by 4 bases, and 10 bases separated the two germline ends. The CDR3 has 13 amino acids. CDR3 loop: CASSSRDGYGYTF. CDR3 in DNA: TGTGCCAGCAGCTCGAGGGACGGCTATGGCTACACCTTC.

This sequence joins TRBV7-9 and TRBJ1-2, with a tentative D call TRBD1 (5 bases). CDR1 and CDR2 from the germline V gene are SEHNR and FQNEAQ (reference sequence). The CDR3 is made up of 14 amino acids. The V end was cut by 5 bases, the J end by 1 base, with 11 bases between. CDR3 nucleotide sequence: TGTGCCAGCAGCCCAAGCGACAGTAACTATGGCTACACCTTC. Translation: CASSPSDSNYGYTF. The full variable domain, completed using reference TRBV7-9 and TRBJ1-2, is DTGVSQNPRHKITKRGQNVTFRCDPISEHNRLYWYRQTLGQGPEFLTYFQNEAQLEKSRLLSDRFSAERPKGSFSTLEIQRTEQGDSAMYLCASSPSDSNYGYTFGSGTRLTVV.

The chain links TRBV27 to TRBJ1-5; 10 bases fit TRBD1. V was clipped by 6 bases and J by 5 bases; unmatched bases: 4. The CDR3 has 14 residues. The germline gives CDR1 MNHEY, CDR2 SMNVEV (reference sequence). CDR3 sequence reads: CASRGTGVDQPQHF. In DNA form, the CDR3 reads TGTGCCAGCAGGGGGACAGGGGTCGATCAGCCCCAGCATTTT.

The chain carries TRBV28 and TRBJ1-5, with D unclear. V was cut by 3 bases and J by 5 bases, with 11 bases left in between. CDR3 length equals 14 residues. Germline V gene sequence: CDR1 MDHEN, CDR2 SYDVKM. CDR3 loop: CASSFLPAYQPQHF. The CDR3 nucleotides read TGTGCCAGCAGTTTTTTGCCAGCCTATCAGCCCCAGCATTTT.

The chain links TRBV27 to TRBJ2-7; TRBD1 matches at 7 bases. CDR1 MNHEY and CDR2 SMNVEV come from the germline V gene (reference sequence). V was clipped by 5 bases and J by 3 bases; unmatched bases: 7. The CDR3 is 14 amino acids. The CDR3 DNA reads TGTGCCAGCAGTGTCCGGGACAGAAGCTACGAGCAGTACTTC. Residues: CASSVRDRSYEQYF.

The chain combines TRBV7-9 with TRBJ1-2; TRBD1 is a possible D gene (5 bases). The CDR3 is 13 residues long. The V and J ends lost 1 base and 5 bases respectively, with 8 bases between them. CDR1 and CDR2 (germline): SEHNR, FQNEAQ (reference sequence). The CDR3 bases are TGTGCCAGCAGCTTAGTACAGGTTTATGGCTACACCTTC. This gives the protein CASSLVQVYGYTF.

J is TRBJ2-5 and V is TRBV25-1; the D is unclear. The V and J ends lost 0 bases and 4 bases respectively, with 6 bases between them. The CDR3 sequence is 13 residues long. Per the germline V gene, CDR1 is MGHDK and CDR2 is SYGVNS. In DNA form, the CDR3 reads TGTGCCAGCAGTGAATACGGCGTAGAGACCCAGTACTTC. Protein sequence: CASSEYGVETQYF.

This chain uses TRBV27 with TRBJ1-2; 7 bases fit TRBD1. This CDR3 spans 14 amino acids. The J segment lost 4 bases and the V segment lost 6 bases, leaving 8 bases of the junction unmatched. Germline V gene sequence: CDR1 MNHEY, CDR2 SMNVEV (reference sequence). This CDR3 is CASRPADRIYGYTF. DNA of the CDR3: TGTGCCAGCAGGCCCGCGGACAGGATCTATGGCTACACCTTC.

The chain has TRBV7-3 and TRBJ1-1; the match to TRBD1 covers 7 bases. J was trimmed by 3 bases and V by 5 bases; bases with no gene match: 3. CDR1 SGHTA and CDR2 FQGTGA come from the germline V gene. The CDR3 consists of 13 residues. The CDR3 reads CASSQDRDTEAFF. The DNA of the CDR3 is TGTGCCAGCAGCCAAGACAGGGACACTGAAGCTTTCTTT.

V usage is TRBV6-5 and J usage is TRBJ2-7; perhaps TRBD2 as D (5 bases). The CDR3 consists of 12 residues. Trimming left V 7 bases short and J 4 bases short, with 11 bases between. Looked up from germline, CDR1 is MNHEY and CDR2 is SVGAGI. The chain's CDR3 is CASTGEGYEQYF. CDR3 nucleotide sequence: TGTGCCAGCACCGGAGAGGGATACGAGCAGTACTTC.